This T cell receptor beta chain was sequenced for a study of blood T cell repertoires in COVID-19. The table came from immunoSEQ multiplex PCR; TCRdb's copy has only in-frame clones and leaves some out. The sample consists of roughly 410,000 clones, around nine tenths of them appearing once. CDR3 length equals 11 residues. Between the trimmed V and J ends, which lost 5 bases and 12 bases, there was a span of 11 bases. Material: peripheral blood. The clonotype was recovered from a middle-aged woman with COVID-19, enrolled during active disease. The chain recombines TRBV12-3 or TRBV12-4 with TRBJ1-3; D unclear. The CDR3 loop reads CASSEGLSIYF. DNA of the CDR3: TGTGCCAGCAGTGAAGGACTTAGCATATATTTT.